This paragraph covers one TCR beta chain sequence. Its antigen is still unknown. This CDR3 is built from 15 residues. V shed 5 bases and J shed 3 bases, with 13 bases lying between them. CDR1 is SGHTA and CDR2 is FQGNSA in the germline V gene. PCR was performed using 60 Vbeta and 13 Jbeta primers. Using immunoSEQ multiplex PCR, the repertoire was profiled, and TCRdb retains in-frame clones only, with some absent. There are 100,000 or so clones in the sample; approximately 60% occur only once, and about 5% lies in the top ten. The data were taken from a study of cytomegalovirus exposure and HLA in healthy donors. Study results and limitations: 87-base-pair reads could not separate some V segments, including TRBV6-2 and TRBV6-3. According to an earlier analysis, most TCR beta V segments yielded productive rearrangements about 87% or about 30% of the time. Across HLA loci, a later analysis found differing TCR association rates, with DRB1 most and HLA-C fewest. Reported findings show TCR beta sequences accurately forecast HLA-A and HLA-B alleles in most subjects.

The chain has TRBV7-2 and TRBJ1-4, with D perhaps matching TRBD1 (5 bases). The sample taken for sequencing was PBMCs. The TCR originated in a woman under 40 in good health and CMV-seropositive. The chain's CDR3 is CASSRRGRANEKLFF. DNA for the CDR3: TGTGCCAGCAGCCGAAGGGGTCGAGCTAATGAAAAACTGTTTTTT.